This is a list of T cell receptor beta chains from one sample in a study of T cell responses to AZD1222 COVID-19 vaccine. Produced via immunoSEQ multiplex PCR; TCRdb's table is partial and in-frame only. Among some 150,000 clones, about 90% were seen once, and the ten largest hold roughly 5%. The source material was peripheral blood, sampled on day 0 of MenACWY control vaccination. Every receptor here comes from an adult in good health. Both conserved end residues are part of each CDR3. D genes are given only for firm matches. Clone size appears in some rows only: once, few, many, or a class for an expanded clone.

clone_size	d_call	j_call	v_call	cdr3_nt	cdr3_aa
.	.	TRBJ1-2	TRBV5-1	TGCGCCAGCAGCTTGGGGACTAGGGGCGGGGTAAGTGGCTACACCTTC	CASSLGTRGGVSGYTF
.	TRBD1	TRBJ1-3	TRBV6-5	TGTGCCAGCAGTTACTCGACAGGGAGGACTGGAAACACCATATATTTT	CASSYSTGRTGNTIYF
.	TRBD1	TRBJ1-5	TRBV5-4	TGTGCCAGCAGCTTGTGGGGACAGGGAGGCAATCAGCCCCAGCATTTT	CASSLWGQGGNQPQHF
few	.	TRBJ2-1	TRBV7-2	TGTGCCAGCAGCCCCTCCCCTTACCGGGCCAGGGGGGGCAATGAGCAGTTCTTC	CASSPSPYRARGGNEQFF
.	TRBD1	TRBJ1-1	TRBV6-5	TGTGCCAGCAGTTACACAGGGGGTGGCACTGAAGCTTTCTTT	CASSYTGGGTEAFF
once	TRBD1	TRBJ2-2	TRBV19	TGTGCCAGCTTTGACAGGGGGAACACCGGGGAGCTGTTTTTT	CASFDRGNTGELFF
once	.	TRBJ1-1	TRBV2	TGTGCCAGCAGTGTTGGGGGGGCGCGTCCTGAAGCTTTCTTT	CASSVGGARPEAFF
.	TRBD1	TRBJ1-2	TRBV29-1	TGCAGCGGCGGACAGGGGGAAGGTGGCTACACCTTC	CSGGQGEGGYTF
.	TRBD1	TRBJ2-3	TRBV19	TGTGCCAGTAGTCCCCGACAGGGTGGGGATACGCAGTATTTT	CASSPRQGGDTQYF
.	.	TRBJ1-5	TRBV6-6	TGTGCCAGCAGTTACCCCCCGGGGAACCATCAGCCCCAGCATTTT	CASSYPPGNHQPQHF
.	.	TRBJ1-1	TRBV5-1	TGCGCCAGCAGCTTGCTAGGAGTCGACACTGAAGCTTTCTTT	CASSLLGVDTEAFF
.	TRBD1	TRBJ1-4	TRBV2	TGTGCCAGCAGCGTCACGGGACAGTTTAATGAAAAACTGTTTTTT	CASSVTGQFNEKLFF
.	.	TRBJ2-7	TRBV6-5	TGTGCCAGCAGTTACTCGCACACCGGGTTCGAGCAGTACTTC	CASSYSHTGFEQYF
.	.	TRBJ2-7	TRBV7-8	TGTGCCAGCAGCTCAGTGTCGTTAGGCTACGAGCAGTACTTC	CASSSVSLGYEQYF
.	TRBD1	TRBJ1-2	TRBV24-1	TGTGCCACCAGTGTCCTTGGGGCACAGGGGAACTATGGCTACACCTTC	CATSVLGAQGNYGYTF
.	TRBD2	TRBJ2-2	TRBV19	TGTGCCAGTAGTATCCTGCCTAGCGGGGCGAGAACCGGGGAGCTGTTTTTT	CASSILPSGARTGELFF
.	.	TRBJ1-2	TRBV6-1	TGTGCCAGCTTCCGGGCGGGGTATGGCTACACCTTC	CASFRAGYGYTF
.	.	TRBJ2-1	TRBV5-1	TGCGCCAGCAGCTTGGACGCCGTCACCTACAATGAGCAGTTCTTC	CASSLDAVTYNEQFF
.	.	TRBJ1-6	TRBV5-8	TGTGCCAGCAGCTTGGGGCAGAGTTCACCCCTCCACTTT	CASSLGQSSPLHF
once	.	TRBJ1-1	TRBV6-5	TGTGCCAGCAGTTACTCTATAGGGGGTAAAGCTTTCTTT	CASSYSIGGKAFF
.	.	TRBJ2-2	TRBV6-6	TGTGCCAGCAGGGCTAGAGGGGGGGCGAACACCGGGGAGCTGTTTTTT	CASRARGGANTGELFF
.	TRBD1	TRBJ1-1	TRBV18	TGTGCCAGCTCGCCTACAGGGGGGGGGACTGAAGCTTTCTTT	CASSPTGGGTEAFF
.	TRBD1	TRBJ1-2	TRBV7-2	TGTGCCAGCAGCACAGGGACAGTGCAAGGCTACACCTTC	CASSTGTVQGYTF
.	.	TRBJ2-1	TRBV4-3	TGCGCCAGCAGCCAAGATCTTCCGGCCTACAATGAGCAGTTCTTC	CASSQDLPAYNEQFF